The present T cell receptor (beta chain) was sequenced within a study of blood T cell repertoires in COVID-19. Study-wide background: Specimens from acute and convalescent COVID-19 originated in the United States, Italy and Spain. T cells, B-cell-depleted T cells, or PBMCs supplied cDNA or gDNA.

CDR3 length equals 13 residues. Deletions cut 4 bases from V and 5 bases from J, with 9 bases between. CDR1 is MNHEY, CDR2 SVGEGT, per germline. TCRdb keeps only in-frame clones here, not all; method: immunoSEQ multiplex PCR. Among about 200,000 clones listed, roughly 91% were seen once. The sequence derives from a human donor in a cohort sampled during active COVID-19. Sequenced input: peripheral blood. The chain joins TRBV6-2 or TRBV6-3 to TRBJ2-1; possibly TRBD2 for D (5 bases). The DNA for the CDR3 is TGTGCCAGCAGTTGGACTTTGAACAATGAGCAGTTCTTC. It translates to CASSWTLNNEQFF.